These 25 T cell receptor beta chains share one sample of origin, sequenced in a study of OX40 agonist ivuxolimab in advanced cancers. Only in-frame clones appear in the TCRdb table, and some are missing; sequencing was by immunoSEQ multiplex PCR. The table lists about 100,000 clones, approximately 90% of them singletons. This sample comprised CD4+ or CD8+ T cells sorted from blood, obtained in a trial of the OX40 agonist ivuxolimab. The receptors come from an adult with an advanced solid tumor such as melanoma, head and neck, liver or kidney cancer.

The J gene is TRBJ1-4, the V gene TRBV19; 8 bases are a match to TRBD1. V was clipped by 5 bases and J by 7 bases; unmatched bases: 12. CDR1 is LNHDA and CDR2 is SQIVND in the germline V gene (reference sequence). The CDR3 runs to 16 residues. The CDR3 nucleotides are TGTGCCAGTAGTCAACGACAGGGGTTCGGGGGTGAAAAACTGTTTTTT. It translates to CASSQRQGFGGEKLFF.

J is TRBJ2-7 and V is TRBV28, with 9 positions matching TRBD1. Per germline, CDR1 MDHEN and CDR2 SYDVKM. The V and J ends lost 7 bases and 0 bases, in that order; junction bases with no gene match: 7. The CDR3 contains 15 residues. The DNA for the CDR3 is TGTGCCAGCATCGGACAGGGGTGGGCCTCCTACGAGCAGTACTTC. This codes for CASIGQGWASYEQYF.

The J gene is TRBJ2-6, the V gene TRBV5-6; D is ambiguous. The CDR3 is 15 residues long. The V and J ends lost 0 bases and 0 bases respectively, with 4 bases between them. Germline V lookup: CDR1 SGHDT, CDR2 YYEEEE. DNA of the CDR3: TGTGCCAGCAGCTTGGGGAGCTCTGGGGCCAACGTCCTGACTTTC. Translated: CASSLGSSGANVLTF. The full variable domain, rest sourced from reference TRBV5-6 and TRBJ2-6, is DAGVTQSPTHLIKTRGQQVTLRCSPKSGHDTVSWYQQALGQGPQFIFQYYEEEERQRGNFPDRFSGHQFPNYSSELNVNALLLGDSALYLCASSLGSSGANVLTFGAGSRLTVL.

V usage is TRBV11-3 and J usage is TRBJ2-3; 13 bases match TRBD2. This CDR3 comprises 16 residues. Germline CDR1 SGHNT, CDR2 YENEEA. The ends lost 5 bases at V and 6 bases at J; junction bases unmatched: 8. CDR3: CASSQGLAGFVDTQYF. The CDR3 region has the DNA TGTGCCAGCAGCCAGGGACTAGCGGGGTTCGTGGATACGCAGTATTTT.

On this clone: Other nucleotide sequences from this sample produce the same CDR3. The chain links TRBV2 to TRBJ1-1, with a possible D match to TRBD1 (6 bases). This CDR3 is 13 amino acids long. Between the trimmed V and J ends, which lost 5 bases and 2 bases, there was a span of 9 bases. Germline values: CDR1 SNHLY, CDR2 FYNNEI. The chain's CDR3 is CASSSDRNTEAFF. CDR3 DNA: TGTGCCAGCAGTTCGGACAGAAACACTGAAGCTTTCTTT.

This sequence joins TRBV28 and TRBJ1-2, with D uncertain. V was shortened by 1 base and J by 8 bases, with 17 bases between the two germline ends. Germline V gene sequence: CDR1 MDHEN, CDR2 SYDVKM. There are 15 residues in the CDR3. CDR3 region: CASSLSSRLAGGYTF. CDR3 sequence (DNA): TGTGCCAGCAGTTTATCATCCCGGTTGGCTGGCGGCTACACCTTC.

CDR3 nucleotide sequence: TGTGCCAGCAGTTCTCCAGTTAGGTCTACGTACGAGCAGTACTTC. This gives the protein CASSSPVRSTYEQYF. The genes are TRBV27 and TRBJ2-7; D remains ambiguous. The CDR3 loop spans 15 amino acids. The ends were cut back, 4 bases at V and 4 bases at J, with 17 bases in the middle. Germline V lookup: CDR1 MNHEY, CDR2 SMNVEV (reference sequence).

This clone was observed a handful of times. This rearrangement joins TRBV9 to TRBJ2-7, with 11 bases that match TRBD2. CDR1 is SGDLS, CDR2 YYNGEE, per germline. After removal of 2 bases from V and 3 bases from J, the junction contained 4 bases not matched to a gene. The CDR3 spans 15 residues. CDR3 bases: TGTGCCAGCAGCGTCTCCGGGACTAGCGGCTACGAGCAGTACTTC. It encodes CASSVSGTSGYEQYF.

In nucleotides, the CDR3 is TGTGCCAGCAGCTCTGCGGTGAAGGGGCTGGGAAACACAGATACGCAGTATTTT. Residues: CASSSAVKGLGNTDTQYF. The rearrangement links TRBV7-6 to TRBJ2-3; possible D gene TRBD1, 5 bases. CDR1 and CDR2 from the germline V gene are SGHVS and FNYEAQ. The CDR3 is 18 residues long. Trimming left V 4 bases short and J 2 bases short, with 22 bases between.

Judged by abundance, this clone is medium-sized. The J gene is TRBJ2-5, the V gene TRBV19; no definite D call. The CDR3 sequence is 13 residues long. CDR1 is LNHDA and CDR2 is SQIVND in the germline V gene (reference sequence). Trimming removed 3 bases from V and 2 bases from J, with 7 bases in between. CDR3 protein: CASSIGPQETQYF. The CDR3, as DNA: TGTGCCAGTAGTATCGGCCCACAAGAGACCCAGTACTTC.

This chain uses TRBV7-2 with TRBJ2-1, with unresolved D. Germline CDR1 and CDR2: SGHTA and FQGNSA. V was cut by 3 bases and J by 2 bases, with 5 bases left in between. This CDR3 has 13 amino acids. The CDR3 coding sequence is TGTGCCAGCAGCTTGGCCGCCTACAATGAGCAGTTCTTC. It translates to CASSLAAYNEQFF.

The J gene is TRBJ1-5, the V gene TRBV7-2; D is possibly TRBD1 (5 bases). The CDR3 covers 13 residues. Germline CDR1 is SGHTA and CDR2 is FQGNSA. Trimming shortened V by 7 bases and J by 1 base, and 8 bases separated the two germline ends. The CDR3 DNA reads TGTGCCAGCACCCGGGGCAGCAATCAGCCCCAGCATTTT. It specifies CASTRGSNQPQHF.

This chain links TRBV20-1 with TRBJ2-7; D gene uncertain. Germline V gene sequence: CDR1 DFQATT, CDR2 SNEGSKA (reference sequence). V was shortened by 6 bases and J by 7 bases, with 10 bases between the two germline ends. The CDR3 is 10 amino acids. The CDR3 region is CSAAPLEQYF. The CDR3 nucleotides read TGCAGTGCAGCCCCGCTGGAGCAGTACTTC.

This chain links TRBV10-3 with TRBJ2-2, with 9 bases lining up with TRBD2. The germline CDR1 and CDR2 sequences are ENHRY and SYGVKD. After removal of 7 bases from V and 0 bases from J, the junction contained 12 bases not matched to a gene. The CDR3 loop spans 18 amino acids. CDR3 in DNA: TGTGCCATCATGAGGGGGAAGACTAGCGGACCGAACACCGGGGAGCTGTTTTTT. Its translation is CAIMRGKTSGPNTGELFF.

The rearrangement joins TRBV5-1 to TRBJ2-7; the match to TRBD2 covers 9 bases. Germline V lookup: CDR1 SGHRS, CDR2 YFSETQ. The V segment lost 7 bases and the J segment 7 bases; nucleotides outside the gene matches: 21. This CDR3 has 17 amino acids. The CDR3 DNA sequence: TGCGCCAGCTCGAAGCGATCCGTGGGCGGGAGGGCCGGAGAGCAGTACTTC. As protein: CASSKRSVGGRAGEQYF.

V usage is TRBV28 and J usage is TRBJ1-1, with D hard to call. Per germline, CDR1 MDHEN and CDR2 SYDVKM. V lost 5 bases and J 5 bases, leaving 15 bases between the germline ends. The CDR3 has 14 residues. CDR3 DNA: TGTGCCAGCAGTCCTATTATTGGGAATACTGAAGCTTTCTTT. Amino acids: CASSPIIGNTEAFF.

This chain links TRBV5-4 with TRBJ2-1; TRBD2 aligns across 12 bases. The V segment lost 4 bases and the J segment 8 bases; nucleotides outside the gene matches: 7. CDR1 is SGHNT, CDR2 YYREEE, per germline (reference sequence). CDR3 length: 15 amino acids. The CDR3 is CASSQLAGGPDEQFF. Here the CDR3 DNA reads TGTGCCAGCAGCCAGCTAGCGGGAGGGCCGGATGAGCAGTTCTTC.

For the CDR3, the DNA is TGTGCCAGCAGGACAGGGAATGACTATGGCTACACCTTC. This encodes CASRTGNDYGYTF. The gene calls are TRBV2 and TRBJ1-2; 7 nucleotides match TRBD1. Germline V gene data show CDR1 as SNHLY and CDR2 as FYNNEI. The V gene end was trimmed by 6 bases and the J gene end by 3 bases; junction bases not matched to a gene: 4. This CDR3 is built from 13 residues.

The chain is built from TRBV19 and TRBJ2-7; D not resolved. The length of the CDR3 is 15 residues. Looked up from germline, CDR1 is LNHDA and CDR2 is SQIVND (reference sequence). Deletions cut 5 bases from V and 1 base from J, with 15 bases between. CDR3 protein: CASSPSRLGSYEQYF. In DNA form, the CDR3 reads TGTGCCAGTAGTCCGAGCCGACTCGGTTCCTACGAGCAGTACTTC.

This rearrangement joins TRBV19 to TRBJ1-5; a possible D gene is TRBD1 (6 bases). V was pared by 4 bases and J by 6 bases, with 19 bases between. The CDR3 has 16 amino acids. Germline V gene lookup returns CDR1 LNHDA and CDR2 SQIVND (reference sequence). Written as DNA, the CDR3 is TGTGCCAGTAGTAACCCGAGCGGGGGGGGCTCTCAGCCCCAGCATTTT. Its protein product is CASSNPSGGGSQPQHF.

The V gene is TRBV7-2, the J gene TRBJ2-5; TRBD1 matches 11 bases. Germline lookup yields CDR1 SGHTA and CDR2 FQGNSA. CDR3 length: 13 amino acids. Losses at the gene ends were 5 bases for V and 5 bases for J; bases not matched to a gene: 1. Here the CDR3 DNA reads TGTGCCAGCAGCCGGGACAGGGGGGAGACCCAGTACTTC. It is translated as CASSRDRGETQYF.

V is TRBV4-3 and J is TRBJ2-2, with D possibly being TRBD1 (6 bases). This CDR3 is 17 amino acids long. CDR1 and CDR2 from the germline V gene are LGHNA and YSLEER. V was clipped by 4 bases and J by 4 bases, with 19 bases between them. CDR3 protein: CASSLSLGRGGTGELFF. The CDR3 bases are TGCGCCAGCAGCCTAAGCCTAGGCCGAGGGGGCACCGGGGAGCTGTTTTTT.

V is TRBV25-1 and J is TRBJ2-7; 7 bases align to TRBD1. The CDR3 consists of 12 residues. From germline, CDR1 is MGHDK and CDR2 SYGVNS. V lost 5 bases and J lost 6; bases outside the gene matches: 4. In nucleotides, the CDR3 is TGTGCCAGCAGTAGGGGGCCAACCGAGCAGTACTTC. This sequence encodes CASSRGPTEQYF.

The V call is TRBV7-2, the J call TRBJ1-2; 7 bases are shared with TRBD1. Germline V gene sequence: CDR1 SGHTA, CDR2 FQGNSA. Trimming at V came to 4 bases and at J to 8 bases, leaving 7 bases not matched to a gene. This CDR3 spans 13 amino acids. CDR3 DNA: TGTGCCAGCAGCTGGGGACAGAACTTGGGCTACACCTTC. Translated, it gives CASSWGQNLGYTF. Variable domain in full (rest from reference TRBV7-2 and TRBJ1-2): GAGVSQSPSNKVTEKGKDVELRCDPISGHTALYWYRQSLGQGLEFLIYFQGNSAPDKSGLPSDRFSAERTGGSVSTLTIQRTQQEDSAVYLCASSWGQNLGYTFGSGTRLTVV.

The CDR3 spells CASSQDGVSSYEQYF. The DNA of the CDR3 is TGCGCCAGCAGCCAAGATGGCGTGTCGAGCTACGAGCAGTACTTC. The V gene is TRBV4-3, the J gene TRBJ2-7; no reliable D call. CDR1 and CDR2 (germline): LGHNA, YSLEER. This CDR3 is 15 amino acids long. V was trimmed by 0 bases and J by 3 bases, leaving 12 bases between them.